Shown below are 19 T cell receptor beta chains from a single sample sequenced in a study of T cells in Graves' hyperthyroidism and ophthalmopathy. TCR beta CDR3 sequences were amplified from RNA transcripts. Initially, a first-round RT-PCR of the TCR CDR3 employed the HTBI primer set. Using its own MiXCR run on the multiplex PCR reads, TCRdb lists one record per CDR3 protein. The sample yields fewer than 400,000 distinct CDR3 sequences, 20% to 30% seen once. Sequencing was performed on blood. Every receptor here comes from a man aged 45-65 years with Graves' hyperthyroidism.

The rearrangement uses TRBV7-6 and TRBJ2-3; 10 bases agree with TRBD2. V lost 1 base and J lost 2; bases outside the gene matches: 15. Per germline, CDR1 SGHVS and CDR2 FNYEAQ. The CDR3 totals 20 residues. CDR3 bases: TGTGCCAGCAGCTTAGTCGCTCTAGCGGGAGTGTCCCGTCCCACAGATACGCAGTATTTT. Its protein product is CASSLVALAGVSRPTDTQYF.

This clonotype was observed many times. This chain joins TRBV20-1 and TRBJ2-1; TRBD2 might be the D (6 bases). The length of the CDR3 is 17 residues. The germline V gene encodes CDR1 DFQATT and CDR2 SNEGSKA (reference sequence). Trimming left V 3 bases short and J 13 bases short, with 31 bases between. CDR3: CSASGSGASGRNVGQFF. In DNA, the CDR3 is TGCAGTGCTAGCGGATCGGGAGCCAGCGGGCGGAATGTCGGTCAGTTCTTC.

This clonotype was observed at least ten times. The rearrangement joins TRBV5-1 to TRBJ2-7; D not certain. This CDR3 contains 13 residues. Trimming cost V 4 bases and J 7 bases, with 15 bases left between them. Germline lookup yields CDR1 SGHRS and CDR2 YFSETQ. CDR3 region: CASSKDLKGEQYF. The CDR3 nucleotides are TGCGCCAGCAGCAAAGACCTAAAAGGGGAGCAGTACTTC.

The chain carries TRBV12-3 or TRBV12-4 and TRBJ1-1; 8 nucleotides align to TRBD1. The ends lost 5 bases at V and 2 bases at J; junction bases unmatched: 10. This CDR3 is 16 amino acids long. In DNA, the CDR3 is TGTGCCAGCAGTCCCTCGACAGGGGCTTTCAACACTGAAGCTTTCTTT. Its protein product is CASSPSTGAFNTEAFF.

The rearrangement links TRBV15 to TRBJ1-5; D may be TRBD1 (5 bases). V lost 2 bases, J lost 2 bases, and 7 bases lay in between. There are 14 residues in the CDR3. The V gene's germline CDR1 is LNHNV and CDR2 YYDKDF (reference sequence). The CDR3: CATSRQGGNQPQHF. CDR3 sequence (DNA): TGTGCCACCAGCAGACAGGGAGGCAATCAGCCCCAGCATTTT.

CDR3 loop: CSVRDRAHEQYF. In DNA form, the CDR3 reads TGCAGCGTCCGGGACAGGGCCCACGAGCAGTACTTC. This rearrangement joins TRBV29-1 to TRBJ2-7, with 9 positions matching TRBD1. Per germline, CDR1 SQVTM and CDR2 ANQGSEA. This CDR3 has 12 residues. V trimming: 6 bases; J trimming: 5 bases; junction bases outside the gene matches: 5.

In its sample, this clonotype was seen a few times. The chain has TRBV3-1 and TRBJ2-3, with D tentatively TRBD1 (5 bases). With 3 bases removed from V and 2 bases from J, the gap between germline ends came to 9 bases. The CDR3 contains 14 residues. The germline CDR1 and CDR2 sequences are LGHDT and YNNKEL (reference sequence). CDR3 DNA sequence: TGTGCCAGCAGCCAGGGGCTCCCCACAGATACGCAGTATTTT. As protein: CASSQGLPTDTQYF.

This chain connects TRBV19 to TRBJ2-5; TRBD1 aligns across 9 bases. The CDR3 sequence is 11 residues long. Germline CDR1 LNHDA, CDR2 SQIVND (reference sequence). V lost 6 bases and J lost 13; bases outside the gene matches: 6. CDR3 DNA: TGTGCCAGTAGGGGACAGGGAAGACTGTACTTC. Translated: CASRGQGRLYF.

CDR3 in amino acids: CASREGADTQYF. The CDR3 coding sequence is TGTGCCAGCAGGGAAGGTGCAGATACGCAGTATTTT. The chain employs TRBV28 and TRBJ2-3; no definite D call. Trimming left V 6 bases short and J 4 bases short, with 8 bases between. This CDR3 has 12 residues. Germline loops: CDR1 MDHEN, CDR2 SYDVKM. Full variable domain (remainder filled in from reference TRBV28 and TRBJ2-3): DVKVTQSSRYLVKRTGEKVFLECVQDMDHENMFWYRQDPGLGLRLIYFSYDVKMKEKGDIPEGYSVSREKKERFSLILESASTNQTSMYLCASREGADTQYFGPGTRLTVL.

CDR3 sequence: CASSIGQGADEQYF. CDR3 DNA sequence: TGTGCCAGTAGTATTGGACAGGGGGCGGACGAGCAGTACTTC. J is TRBJ2-7 and V is TRBV19; 11 bases are shared with TRBD1. The CDR3 spans 14 residues. J lost 5 bases, V lost 3 bases, and 3 bases had no gene match. The germline gives CDR1 LNHDA, CDR2 SQIVND (reference sequence). The full variable domain, its missing parts supplied by reference TRBV19 and TRBJ2-7, is DGGITQSPKYLFRKEGQNVTLSCEQNLNHDAMYWYRQDPGQGLRLIYYSQIVNDFQKGDIAEGYSVSREKKESFPLTVTSAQKNPTAFYLCASSIGQGADEQYFGPGTRLTVT.

The CDR3 loop reads CASSARGAETQYF. In DNA form, the CDR3 reads TGTGCCAGCAGTGCTCGGGGGGCGGAGACCCAGTACTTC. The chain combines TRBV3-1 with TRBJ2-5; maybe TRBD2 (7 bases). Germline V gives CDR1 LGHDT, CDR2 YNNKEL (reference sequence). The CDR3 is 13 amino acids. V shed 6 bases and J shed 5 bases, with 13 bases lying between them.

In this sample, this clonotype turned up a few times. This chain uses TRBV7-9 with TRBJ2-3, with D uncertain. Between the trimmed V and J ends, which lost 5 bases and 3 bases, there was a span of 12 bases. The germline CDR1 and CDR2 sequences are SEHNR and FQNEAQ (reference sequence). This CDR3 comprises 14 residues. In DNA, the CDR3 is TGTGCCAGCAGCAAAGGCAGTGGGACAGATACGCAGTATTTT. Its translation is CASSKGSGTDTQYF.

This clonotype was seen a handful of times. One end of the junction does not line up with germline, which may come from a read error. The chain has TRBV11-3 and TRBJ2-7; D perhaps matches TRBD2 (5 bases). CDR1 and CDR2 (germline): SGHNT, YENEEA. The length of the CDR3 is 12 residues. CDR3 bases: TGTGCCATCAGCCCCGGGGACTACGAGCAGTACTTC. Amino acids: CAISPGDYEQYF.

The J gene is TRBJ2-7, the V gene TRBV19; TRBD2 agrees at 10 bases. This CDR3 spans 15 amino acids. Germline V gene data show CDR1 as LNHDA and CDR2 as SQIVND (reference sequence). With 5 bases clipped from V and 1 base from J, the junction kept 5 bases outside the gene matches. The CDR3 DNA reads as TGTGCCAGTAGTGCGGCTAGCGGGGGATCCTACGAGCAGTACTTC. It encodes CASSAASGGSYEQYF.

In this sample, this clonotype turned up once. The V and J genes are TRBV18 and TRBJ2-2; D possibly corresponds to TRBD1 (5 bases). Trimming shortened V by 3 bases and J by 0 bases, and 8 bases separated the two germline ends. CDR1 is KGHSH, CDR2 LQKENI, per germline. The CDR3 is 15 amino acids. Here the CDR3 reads CASSPDSANTGELFF. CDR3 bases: TGTGCCAGCTCACCTGACAGCGCGAACACCGGGGAGCTGTTTTTT.

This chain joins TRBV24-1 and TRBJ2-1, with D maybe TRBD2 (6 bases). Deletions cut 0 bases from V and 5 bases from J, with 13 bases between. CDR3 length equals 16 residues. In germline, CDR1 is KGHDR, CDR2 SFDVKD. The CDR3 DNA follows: TGTGCCACCAGTGATTTGGGGTCGCGGGGAAACAATGAGCAGTTCTTC. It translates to CATSDLGSRGNNEQFF.

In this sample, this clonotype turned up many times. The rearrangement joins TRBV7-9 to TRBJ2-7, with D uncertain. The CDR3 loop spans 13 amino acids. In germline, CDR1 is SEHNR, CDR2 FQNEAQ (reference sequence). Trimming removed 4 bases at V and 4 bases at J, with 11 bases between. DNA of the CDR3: TGTGCCAGCAGCTCTCCCCTACAGTACGAGCAGTACTTC. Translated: CASSSPLQYEQYF. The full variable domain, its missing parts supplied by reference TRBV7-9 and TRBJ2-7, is DTGVSQNPRHKITKRGQNVTFRCDPISEHNRLYWYRQTLGQGPEFLTYFQNEAQLEKSRLLSDRFSAERPKGSFSTLEIQRTEQGDSAMYLCASSSPLQYEQYFGPGTRLTVT.

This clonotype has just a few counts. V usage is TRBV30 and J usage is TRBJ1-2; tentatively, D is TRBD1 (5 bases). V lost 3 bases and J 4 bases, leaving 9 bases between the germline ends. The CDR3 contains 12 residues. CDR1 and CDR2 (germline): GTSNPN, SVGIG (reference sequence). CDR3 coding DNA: TGTGCCTGGAGCCTAGGGGCCTATGGCTACACCTTC. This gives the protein CAWSLGAYGYTF.

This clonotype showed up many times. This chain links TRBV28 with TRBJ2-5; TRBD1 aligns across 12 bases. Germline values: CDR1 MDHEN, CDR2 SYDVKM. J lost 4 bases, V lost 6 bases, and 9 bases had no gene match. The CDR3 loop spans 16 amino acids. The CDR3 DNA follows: TGTGCCAGCAGACACCGGGACAGGGGGCCTGGAGAGACCCAGTACTTC. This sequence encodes CASRHRDRGPGETQYF. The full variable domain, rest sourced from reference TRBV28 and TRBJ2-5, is DVKVTQSSRYLVKRTGEKVFLECVQDMDHENMFWYRQDPGLGLRLIYFSYDVKMKEKGDIPEGYSVSREKKERFSLILESASTNQTSMYLCASRHRDRGPGETQYFGPGTRLLVL.